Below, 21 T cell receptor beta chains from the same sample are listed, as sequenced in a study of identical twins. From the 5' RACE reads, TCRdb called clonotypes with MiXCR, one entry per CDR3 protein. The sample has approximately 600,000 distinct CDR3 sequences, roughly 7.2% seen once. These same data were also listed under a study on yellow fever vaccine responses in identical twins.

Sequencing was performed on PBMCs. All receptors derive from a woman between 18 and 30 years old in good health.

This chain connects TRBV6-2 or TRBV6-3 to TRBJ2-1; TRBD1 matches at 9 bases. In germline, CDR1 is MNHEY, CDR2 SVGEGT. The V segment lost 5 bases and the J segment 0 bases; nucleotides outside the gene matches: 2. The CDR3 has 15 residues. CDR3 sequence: CASSPQGASYNEQFF. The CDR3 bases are TGTGCCAGCAGTCCACAGGGGGCCTCCTACAATGAGCAGTTCTTC.

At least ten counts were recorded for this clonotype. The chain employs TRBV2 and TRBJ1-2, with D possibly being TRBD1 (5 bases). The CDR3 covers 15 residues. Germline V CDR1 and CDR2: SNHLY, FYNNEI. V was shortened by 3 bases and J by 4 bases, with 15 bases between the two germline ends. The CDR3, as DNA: TGTGCCAGCAGTGATGGTCCAGGGTCTGTCTATGGCTACACCTTC. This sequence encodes CASSDGPGSVYGYTF.

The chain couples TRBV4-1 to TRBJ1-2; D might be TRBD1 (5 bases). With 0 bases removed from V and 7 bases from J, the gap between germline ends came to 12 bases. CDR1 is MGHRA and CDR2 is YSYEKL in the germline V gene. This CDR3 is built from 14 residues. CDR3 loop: CASSQDSGVFGYTF. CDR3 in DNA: TGCGCCAGCAGCCAAGATTCGGGGGTGTTTGGCTACACCTTC.

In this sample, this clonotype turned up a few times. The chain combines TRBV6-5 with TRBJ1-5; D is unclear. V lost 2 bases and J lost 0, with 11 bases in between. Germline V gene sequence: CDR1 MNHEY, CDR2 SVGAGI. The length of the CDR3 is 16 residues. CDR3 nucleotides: TGTGCCAGCAGTTACACCCCGGGCGTTAGCAATCAGCCCCAGCATTTT. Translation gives CASSYTPGVSNQPQHF.

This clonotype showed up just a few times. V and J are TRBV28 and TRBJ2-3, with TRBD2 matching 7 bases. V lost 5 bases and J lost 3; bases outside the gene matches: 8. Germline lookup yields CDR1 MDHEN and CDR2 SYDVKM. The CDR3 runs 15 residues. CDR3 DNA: TGTGCCAGCAGTATTGCGGGGGTAGTGACAGATACGCAGTATTTT. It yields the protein CASSIAGVVTDTQYF.

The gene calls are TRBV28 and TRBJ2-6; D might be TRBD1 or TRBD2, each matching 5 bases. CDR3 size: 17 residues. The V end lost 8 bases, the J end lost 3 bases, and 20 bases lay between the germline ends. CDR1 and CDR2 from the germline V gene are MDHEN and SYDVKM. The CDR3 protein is CASQGRELGGGANVLTF. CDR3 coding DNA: TGTGCCAGCCAAGGCAGGGAGCTAGGTGGTGGGGCCAACGTCCTGACTTTC.

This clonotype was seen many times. The CDR3 region is CASSLGGGSYDEQFF. The CDR3 DNA reads TGCGCCAGCAGCTTGGGTGGCGGGAGTTACGATGAGCAGTTCTTC. The chain employs TRBV5-1 and TRBJ2-1; 7 bases are shared with TRBD2. V gave up 0 bases and J gave up 8 bases; unmatched junction bases: 8. The CDR3 is 15 amino acids. Germline V CDR1 and CDR2: SGHRS, YFSETQ.

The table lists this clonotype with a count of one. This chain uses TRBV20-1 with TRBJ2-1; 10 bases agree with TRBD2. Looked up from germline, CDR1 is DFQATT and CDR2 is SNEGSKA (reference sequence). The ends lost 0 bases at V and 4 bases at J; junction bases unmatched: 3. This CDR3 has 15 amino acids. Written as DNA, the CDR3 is TGCAGTGCTAGAGAAGAGCGGGGGGGATACAATGAGCAGTTCTTC. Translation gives CSAREERGGYNEQFF.

The CDR3 sequence: CATGGRTVFEAFF. As DNA, the CDR3 is TGTGCCACAGGTGGACGTACCGTTTTTGAAGCTTTCTTT. The V and J genes are TRBV6-1 and TRBJ1-1; D unresolved. The germline V gene has CDR1 MNHNS and CDR2 SASEGT. V was trimmed by 10 bases and J by 7 bases, leaving 19 bases between them. This CDR3 region has 13 residues.

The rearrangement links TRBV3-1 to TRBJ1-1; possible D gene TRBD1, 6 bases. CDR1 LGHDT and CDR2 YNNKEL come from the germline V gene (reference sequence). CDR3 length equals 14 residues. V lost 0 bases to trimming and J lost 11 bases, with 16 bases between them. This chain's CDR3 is CASSQDGGFSDAFF. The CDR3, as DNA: TGTGCCAGCAGCCAAGATGGGGGCTTCAGTGACGCTTTCTTT. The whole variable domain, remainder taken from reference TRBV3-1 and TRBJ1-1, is DTAVSQTPKYLVTQMGNDKSIKCEQNLGHDTMYWYKQDSKKFLKIMFSYNNKELIINETVPNRFSPKSPDKAHLNLHINSLELGDSAVYFCASSQDGGFSDAFFGQGTRLTVV.

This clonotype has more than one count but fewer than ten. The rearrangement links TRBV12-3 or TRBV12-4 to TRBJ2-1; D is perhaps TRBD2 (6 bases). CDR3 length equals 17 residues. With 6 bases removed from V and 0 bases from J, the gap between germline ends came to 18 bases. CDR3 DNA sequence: TGTGCCAGCAGCCGCACCGGGACTTGGGGCTCCTACAATGAGCAGTTCTTC. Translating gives CASSRTGTWGSYNEQFF.

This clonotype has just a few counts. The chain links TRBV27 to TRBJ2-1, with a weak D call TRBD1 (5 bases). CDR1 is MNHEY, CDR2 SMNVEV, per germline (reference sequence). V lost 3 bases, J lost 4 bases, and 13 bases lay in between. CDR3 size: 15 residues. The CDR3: CASSLGQHLYNEQFF. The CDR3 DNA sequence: TGTGCCAGCAGTTTGGGGCAACACCTATACAATGAGCAGTTCTTC.

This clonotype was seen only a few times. CDR3 sequence reads: CASSLVPSTTYNEQFF. The DNA for the CDR3 is TGTGCCAGCAGCTTGGTCCCTAGCACAACCTACAATGAGCAGTTCTTC. The chain uses TRBV5-5 and TRBJ2-1; D may be TRBD2 (5 bases). Trimming removed 0 bases at V and 2 bases at J, with 12 bases between. The CDR3 sequence is 16 residues long. Germline CDR1 SGHKS, CDR2 YYEKEE (reference sequence).

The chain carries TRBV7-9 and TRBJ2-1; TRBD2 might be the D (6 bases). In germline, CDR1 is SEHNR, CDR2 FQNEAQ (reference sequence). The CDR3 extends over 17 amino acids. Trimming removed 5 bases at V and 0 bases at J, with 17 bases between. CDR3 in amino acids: CASSLPEGTSSYNEQFF. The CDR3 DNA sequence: TGTGCCAGCAGCCTCCCGGAGGGAACTAGCTCCTACAATGAGCAGTTCTTC.

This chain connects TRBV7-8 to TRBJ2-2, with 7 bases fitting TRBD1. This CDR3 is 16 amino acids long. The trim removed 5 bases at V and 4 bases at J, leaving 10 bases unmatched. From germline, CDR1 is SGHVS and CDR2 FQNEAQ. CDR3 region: CASSARQGMVTGELFF. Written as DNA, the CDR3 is TGTGCCAGCAGCGCGAGACAGGGAATGGTCACCGGGGAGCTGTTTTTT.

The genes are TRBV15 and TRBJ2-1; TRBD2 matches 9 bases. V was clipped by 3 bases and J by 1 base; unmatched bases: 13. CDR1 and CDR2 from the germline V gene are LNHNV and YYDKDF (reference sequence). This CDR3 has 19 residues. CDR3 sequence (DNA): TGTGCCACCAGCAGGGGAGGGCTAGCGGGACCCCATTCCTACAATGAGCAGTTCTTC. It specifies CATSRGGLAGPHSYNEQFF. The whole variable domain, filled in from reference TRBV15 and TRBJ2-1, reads DAMVIQNPRYQVTQFGKPVTLSCSQTLNHNVMYWYQQKSSQAPKLLFHYYDKDFNNEADTPDNFQSRRPNTSFCFLDIRSPGLGDTAMYLCATSRGGLAGPHSYNEQFFGPGTRLTVL.

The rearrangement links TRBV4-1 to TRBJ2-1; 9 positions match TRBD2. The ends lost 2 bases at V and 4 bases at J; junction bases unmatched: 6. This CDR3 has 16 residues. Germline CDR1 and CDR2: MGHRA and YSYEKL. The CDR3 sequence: CASSQPTSGPYNEQFF. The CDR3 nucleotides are TGCGCCAGCAGCCAACCAACTAGCGGGCCATACAATGAGCAGTTCTTC.

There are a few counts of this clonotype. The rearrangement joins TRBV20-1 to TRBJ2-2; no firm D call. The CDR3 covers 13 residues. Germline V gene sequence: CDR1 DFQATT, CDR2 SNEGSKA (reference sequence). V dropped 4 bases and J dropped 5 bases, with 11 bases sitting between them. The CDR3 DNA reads TGCAGTGCTATTAGGAGATGGACCGGGGAGCTGTTTTTT. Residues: CSAIRRWTGELFF.

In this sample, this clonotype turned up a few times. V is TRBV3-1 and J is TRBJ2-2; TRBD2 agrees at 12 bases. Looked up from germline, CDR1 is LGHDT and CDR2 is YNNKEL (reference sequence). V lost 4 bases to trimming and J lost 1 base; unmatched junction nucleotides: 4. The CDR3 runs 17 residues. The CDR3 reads CASSRGTSGQNTGELFF. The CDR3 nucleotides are TGTGCCAGCAGCCGAGGGACTAGCGGGCAGAACACCGGGGAGCTGTTTTTT. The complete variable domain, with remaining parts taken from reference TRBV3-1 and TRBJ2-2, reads DTAVSQTPKYLVTQMGNDKSIKCEQNLGHDTMYWYKQDSKKFLKIMFSYNNKELIINETVPNRFSPKSPDKAHLNLHINSLELGDSAVYFCASSRGTSGQNTGELFFGEGSRLTVL.

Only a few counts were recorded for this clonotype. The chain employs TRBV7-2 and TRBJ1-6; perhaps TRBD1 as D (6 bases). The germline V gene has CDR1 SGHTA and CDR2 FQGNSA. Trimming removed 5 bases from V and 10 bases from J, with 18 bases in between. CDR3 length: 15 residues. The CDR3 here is CASSQVVTGRSPLHF. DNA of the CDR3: TGTGCCAGCAGCCAGGTCGTCACAGGGCGGTCACCCCTCCACTTT.

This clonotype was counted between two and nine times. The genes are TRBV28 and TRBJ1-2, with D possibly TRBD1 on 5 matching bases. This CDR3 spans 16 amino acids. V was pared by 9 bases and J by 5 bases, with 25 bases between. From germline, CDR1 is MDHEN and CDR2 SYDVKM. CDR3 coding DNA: TGTGCCAGTCACCCCTCTATAGGGGACCAATTGTATGGCTACACCTTC. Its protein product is CASHPSIGDQLYGYTF.